This T cell receptor beta chain was recovered during a study of blood T cell repertoires in COVID-19. Study-wide context: COVID-19 samples, acute and convalescent, were from the United States, Italy and Spain.

In the source study's methods: Reference gene primer amplification in the assay estimated nucleated cell counts. The repertoire was sequenced with immunoSEQ multiplex PCR; TCRdb's copy has only in-frame clones and lacks some. V and J calls and clone size are copied from that table; D and trimming were computed from the DNA. The sample carries 340,000 or so clones, around 80% recorded once. This clonotype originated in a man in his thirties or forties with active or convalescent COVID-19. What was sequenced was peripheral blood.

CDR3 in DNA: TGTGCCAGCAGCCAATCCGACAGTATCGAGCAGTACTTC. Its translation is CASSQSDSIEQYF. The V and J genes are TRBV4-2 and TRBJ2-7, with D possibly matching TRBD1 (5 bases). This CDR3 has 13 residues. Germline-derived CDR1 and CDR2 are LGHNA and YNFKEQ. V lost 2 bases and J lost 6, with 11 bases in between.